The entry below describes one T cell receptor (beta chain). The data are from a study of blood T cell repertoires in COVID-19. Study at large: Samples taken during acute and convalescent COVID-19 were collected in the United States, Italy and Spain. Sources were T cells, B-cell-depleted T cells, or PBMCs; the material itself was cDNA or gDNA.

Original data processing: Amplification from reference gene primers served as the basis for estimated nucleated cell counts. Using immunoSEQ multiplex PCR, the repertoire was profiled, and TCRdb retains in-frame clones only, with some absent. The V and J calls and the clone size are those of that table, but D and trimming were determined from the DNA. The top ten clones hold 1.1% of a sample with some 400,000 clones, roughly 86% of them seen once. Specimen: peripheral blood. The TCR sequence derives from a human donor with acute or convalescent COVID-19. The donor label of this sample is uncertain.

The CDR3 protein is CASSRPPSLRGAFF. In nucleotides, the CDR3 is TGTGCCAGCAGCCGTCCACCGTCGTTGCGGGGAGCTTTCTTT. This chain links TRBV7-9 with TRBJ1-1; D not resolved. The germline gives CDR1 SEHNR, CDR2 FQNEAQ (reference sequence). V shed 5 bases and J shed 10 bases, with 20 bases lying between them. CDR3 length: 14 residues.